This T cell receptor (beta chain) is from a study of blood T cell repertoires in COVID-19. Study-wide context: PBMCs, B-cell-depleted T cells, or T cells provided the cDNA or gDNA that made up the material.

CDR3 length equals 14 residues. CDR1 is SGHTA and CDR2 is FQGTGA in the germline V gene. The ends were cut back, 5 bases at V and 6 bases at J, with 13 bases in the middle. Per the authors' pipeline: It was from reference gene primer amplification that nucleated cell counts were estimated. The protocol was immunoSEQ multiplex PCR, while the TCRdb copy is restricted to in-frame clones and leaves out a portion. Clonal size and the V and J genes are those of that table, whereas D and trimming came from the DNA. Here the sample spans around 52,000 clones, roughly 87% being singletons. The source is a woman aged 55-70 years with acute or convalescent COVID-19. Sample: peripheral blood. J is TRBJ2-2 and V is TRBV7-3; D possibly corresponds to TRBD1 (6 bases). Here the CDR3 DNA reads TGTGCCAGCAGCCGAGGACAGACTGCCGGGGAGCTGTTTTTT. This sequence encodes CASSRGQTAGELFF.